This T cell receptor (beta chain) was identified during a study of cytomegalovirus exposure and HLA in healthy donors. Study results and caveats: Presence/absence analyses took donor sequencing depth as roughly uniform.

The PCR employed 60 Vbeta primers together with 13 Jbeta primers. Method: immunoSEQ multiplex PCR; TCRdb's copy keeps in-frame clones and lacks some. The table includes 150,000 to 200,000 clones, 80% detected once. For this clone: Its antigen is unidentified.

In germline, CDR1 is SQVTM, CDR2 ANQGSEA. The CDR3 is made up of 11 amino acids. V shed 4 bases and J shed 5 bases, with 8 bases lying between them. The specimen was PBMCs. The V and J genes are TRBV29-1 and TRBJ1-1, with D hard to call. The sequence was collected from a male donor in good health and CMV-seronegative. The CDR3 loop reads CSVVSWTEAFF. The CDR3 nucleotides read TGCAGCGTTGTGAGTTGGACTGAAGCTTTCTTT.